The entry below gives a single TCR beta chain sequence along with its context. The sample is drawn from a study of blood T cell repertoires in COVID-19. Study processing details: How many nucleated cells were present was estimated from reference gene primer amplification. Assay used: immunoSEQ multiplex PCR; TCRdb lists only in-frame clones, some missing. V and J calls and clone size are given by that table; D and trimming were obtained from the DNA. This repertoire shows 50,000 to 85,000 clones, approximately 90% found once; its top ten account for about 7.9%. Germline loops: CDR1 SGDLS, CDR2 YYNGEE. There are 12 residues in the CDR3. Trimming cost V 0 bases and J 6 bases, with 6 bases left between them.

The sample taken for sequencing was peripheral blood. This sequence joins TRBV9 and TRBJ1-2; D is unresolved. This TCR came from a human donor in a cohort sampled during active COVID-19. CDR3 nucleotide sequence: TGTGCCAGCAGCGTAGGGGGAGATGGCTACACCTTC. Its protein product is CASSVGGDGYTF.